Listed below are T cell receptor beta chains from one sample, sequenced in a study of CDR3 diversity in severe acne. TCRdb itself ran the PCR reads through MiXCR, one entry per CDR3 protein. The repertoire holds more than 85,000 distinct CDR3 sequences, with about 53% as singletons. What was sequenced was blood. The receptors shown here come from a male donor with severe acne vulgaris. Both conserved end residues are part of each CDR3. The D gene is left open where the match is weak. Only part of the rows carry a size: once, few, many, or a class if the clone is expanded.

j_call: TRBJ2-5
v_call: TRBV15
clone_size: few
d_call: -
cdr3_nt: TGTGCCACCAGCAGAGGTAGCGCCGAGACCCAGTACTTC
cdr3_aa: CATSRGSAETQYF

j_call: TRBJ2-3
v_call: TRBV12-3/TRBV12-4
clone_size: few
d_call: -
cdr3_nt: TGTGCCAGCAGTTTGGGGGCGGGGTACACAGATACGCAGTATTTT
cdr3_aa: CASSLGAGYTDTQYF

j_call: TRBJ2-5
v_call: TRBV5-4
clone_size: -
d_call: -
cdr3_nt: TGTGCCAGCAGAGCTAAGACAGACAACCAAGAGACCCAGTACTTC
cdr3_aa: CASRAKTDNQETQYF

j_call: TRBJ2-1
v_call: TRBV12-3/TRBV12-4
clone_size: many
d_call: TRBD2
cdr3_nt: TGTGCCAGCAGTCAAAGGACTAGCGGGTACAATGAGCAGTTCTTC
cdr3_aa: CASSQRTSGYNEQFF

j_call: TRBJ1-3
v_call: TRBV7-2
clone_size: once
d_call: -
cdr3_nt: TGCGCCAGCAGCGACAGGGGAAACACCATATATTTT
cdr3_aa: CASSDRGNTIYF

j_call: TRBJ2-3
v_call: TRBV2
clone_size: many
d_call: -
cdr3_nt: TGTGCCAGCAGACCGTCGCCAGATACGCAGTATTTT
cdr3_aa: CASRPSPDTQYF

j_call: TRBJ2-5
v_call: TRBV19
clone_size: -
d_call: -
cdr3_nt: TGTGCCAGCGCTACGGGGGCCCAAGAGACCCGGTACTTC
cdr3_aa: CASATGAQETRYF

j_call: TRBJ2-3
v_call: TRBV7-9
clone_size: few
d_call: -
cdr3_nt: TGTGCCAGCGAGGTGGATACGCAGTATTTT
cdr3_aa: CASEVDTQYF

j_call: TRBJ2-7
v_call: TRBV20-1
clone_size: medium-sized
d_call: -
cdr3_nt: TGCAGTGCCCATGGCAGTATCTCCTACGAGCAGTACTTC
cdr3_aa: CSAHGSISYEQYF

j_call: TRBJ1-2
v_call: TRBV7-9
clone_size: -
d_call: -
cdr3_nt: TGCGCCAGCAGCCTCTTCGAATTCCAGGGAATGCTCCATGGCTACACCTTC
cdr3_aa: CASSLFEFQGMLHGYTF

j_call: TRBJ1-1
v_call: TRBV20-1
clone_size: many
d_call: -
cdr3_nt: TGCAGTGCTATCACAATTCCCGAAGAGGTGAACACTGAAGCTTTCTTT
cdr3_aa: CSAITIPEEVNTEAFF

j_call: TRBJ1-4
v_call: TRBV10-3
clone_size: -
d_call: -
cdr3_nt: TGTGCCATCAGTGAATCAGGACAGAATGAAAAACTGTTTTTT
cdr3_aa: CAISESGQNEKLFF

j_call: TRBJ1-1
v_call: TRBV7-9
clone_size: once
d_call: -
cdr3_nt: TGTGCCAGCAGCTTAAAGCTGACAGCCATGAACACTGAAGCTTTCTTT
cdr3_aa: CASSLKLTAMNTEAFF

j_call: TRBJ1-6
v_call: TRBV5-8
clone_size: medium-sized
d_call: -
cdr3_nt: TGTGCCAGCAGCCGTGGGGACAATAATTCACCCCTCCACTTT
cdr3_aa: CASSRGDNNSPLHF

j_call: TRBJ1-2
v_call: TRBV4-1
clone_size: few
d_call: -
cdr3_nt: TGCGCCAGCAGCCAAGAACCACAGGAGGAGGATGGCTACACCTTC
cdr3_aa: CASSQEPQEEDGYTF

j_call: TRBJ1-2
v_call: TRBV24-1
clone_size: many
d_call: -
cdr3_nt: TGTGCCACCAGTCCCGGGGGAGTTGGCTACACCTTC
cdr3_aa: CATSPGGVGYTF

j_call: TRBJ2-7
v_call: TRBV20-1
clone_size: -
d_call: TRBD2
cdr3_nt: TGCAGTGCCCATCCTAGCGGGAGTGAAGAGCAGTACTTC
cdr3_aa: CSAHPSGSEEQYF

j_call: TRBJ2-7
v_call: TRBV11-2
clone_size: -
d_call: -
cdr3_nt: TGTGCCAGCAGCATCCCTTCCTACGAGCAGTACTTC
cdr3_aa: CASSIPSYEQYF

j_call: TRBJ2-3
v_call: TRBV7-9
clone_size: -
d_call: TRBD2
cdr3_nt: TGTGCCAGCAGCCATAGCGGGAGGCCCAAAGCCTACGAGCAGTATTTT
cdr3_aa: CASSHSGRPKAYEQYF

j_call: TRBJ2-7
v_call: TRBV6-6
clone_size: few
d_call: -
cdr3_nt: TGTGCCAGCAGGCAGAGGGCCTCCTACGAGCAGTACTTC
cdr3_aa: CASRQRASYEQYF

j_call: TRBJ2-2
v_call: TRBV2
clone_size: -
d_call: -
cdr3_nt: TGTGCCAGCATCCACAACACCGGGGAGCTGTTTTTT
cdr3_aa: CASIHNTGELFF

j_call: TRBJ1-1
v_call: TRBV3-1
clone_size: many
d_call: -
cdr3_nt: TGCGCCGGCAGCCTGATGGACCAGAACACTGAAGCTTTCTTT
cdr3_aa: CAGSLMDQNTEAFF

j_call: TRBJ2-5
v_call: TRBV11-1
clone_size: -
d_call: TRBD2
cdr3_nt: TGTGCCAGCACCTGGGACTACCTTCTGTTTGGGACCCAGTACTTC
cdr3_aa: CASTWDYLLFGTQYF